This TCR beta chain appears in the sequencing data of a study of cytomegalovirus exposure and HLA in healthy donors. Study at large: Of the donors genotyped, some 400 in all, 65% to 90% fell in the Caucasian-associated ancestry cluster. Study outcomes and limitations: Most TCR sequences were rare, but some public TCRs occurred in many donors. The investigators catalogued 150 to 200 TCR beta chains as cytomegalovirus-associated. A later analysis linked a missense variant in DCLRE1C to the trimming of TCR beta V and J genes.

The CDR3 consists of 14 residues. V was shortened by 1 base and J by 4 bases, with 10 bases between the two germline ends. The germline CDR1 and CDR2 sequences are MNHEY and SMNVEV (reference sequence). Amplification used 60 Vbeta primers and 13 Jbeta primers. The data were produced by immunoSEQ multiplex PCR, yet TCRdb's version contains in-frame clones alone and is incomplete. The sample records 180,000 or so clones, 55% to 65% being singletons. Remarks on this clone: Its specificity is unknown.

The genes are TRBV27 and TRBJ1-1, with D possibly matching TRBD1 (5 bases). The receptor comes from a man between 40 and 49 years old in good health and CMV-seronegative. The source material was PBMCs. In nucleotides, the CDR3 is TGTGCCAGCAGTTTATGGTGGGGGGGCACTGAAGCTTTCTTT. This encodes CASSLWWGGTEAFF.